These 9 T cell receptor beta chains originate from one sample sequenced in a study of radiotherapy plus CTLA-4 blockade in lung cancer. This table comes from immunoSEQ multiplex PCR, and its TCRdb copy is limited to in-frame clones, with some not included. The repertoire has about 38,000 clones, over 65% of them found once; the top ten carry approximately 9%. Sequences were derived from peripheral blood, sampled from a patient treated with radiotherapy plus ipilimumab. Source of these receptors: a human donor with non-small cell lung cancer who had stable disease on radiotherapy plus ipilimumab.

The chain recombines TRBV30 with TRBJ1-2; 9 positions agree with TRBD1. Germline V CDR1 and CDR2: GTSNPN, SVGIG (reference sequence). Trimming cost V 2 bases and J 8 bases; bases outside gene matches: 6. The CDR3 sequence is 13 residues long. The CDR3 nucleotides read TGTGCCTGGAGTACAGGGGGCGCGGAAGGCTACACCTTC. It translates to CAWSTGGAEGYTF.

This sequence joins TRBV27 and TRBJ2-5; TRBD2 aligns across 7 bases. V was clipped by 4 bases and J by 3 bases; unmatched bases: 5. CDR3 length: 14 residues. Germline V gene lookup returns CDR1 MNHEY and CDR2 SMNVEV (reference sequence). For the CDR3, the DNA is TGTGCCAGCAGTTACGTCGGACTAGAAGAGACCCAGTACTTC. It yields the protein CASSYVGLEETQYF.

This clone was recorded only once. The CDR3 DNA is TGTGCCAGCAGCCAGGGGGGGGTCTCAAGGAAGACCCAGTACTTC. Amino acid sequence: CASSQGGVSRKTQYF. The V and J genes are TRBV14 and TRBJ2-5, with 7 positions matching TRBD2. The V and J ends lost 3 bases and 6 bases, in that order; junction bases with no gene match: 10. Germline V gene lookup returns CDR1 SGHDN and CDR2 FVKESK. This CDR3 is 15 amino acids long.

The V and J genes are TRBV7-2 and TRBJ1-2, with D maybe TRBD1 (5 bases). The CDR3 runs 16 residues. CDR1 and CDR2 from the germline V gene are SGHTA and FQGNSA. V was clipped by 1 base and J by 2 bases, with 14 bases between them. The CDR3 sequence: CASSLVGRGQNYGYTF. In DNA form, the CDR3 reads TGTGCCAGCAGCTTAGTAGGAAGAGGACAAAACTATGGCTACACCTTC.

The chain combines TRBV7-8 with TRBJ1-1; D call uncertain. The CDR3 sequence is 12 residues long. The germline V and J ends were trimmed by 2 bases and 5 bases, with 6 bases remaining between them. Germline CDR1 SGHVS, CDR2 FQNEAQ. DNA of the CDR3: TGTGCCAGCAGCTTAATCCGGACTGAAGCTTTCTTT. Its translation: CASSLIRTEAFF.

The V gene is TRBV30, the J gene TRBJ2-5; D might be TRBD1 (6 bases). Germline V gene data show CDR1 as GTSNPN and CDR2 as SVGIG (reference sequence). With 2 bases removed from V and 1 base from J, the gap between germline ends came to 14 bases. CDR3 length equals 15 residues. The CDR3 loop reads CAWSRNQGTQETQYF. The CDR3 DNA follows: TGTGCCTGGAGTCGTAATCAGGGGACCCAAGAGACCCAGTACTTC.

This rearrangement joins TRBV7-9 to TRBJ2-5; 13 bases match TRBD2. Trimming removed 5 bases from V and 5 bases from J; junction bases left unmatched: 8. The CDR3 is 16 amino acids. Germline assignment: CDR1 SEHNR and CDR2 FQNEAQ (reference sequence). Here the CDR3 reads CASSTPGLAGIETQYF. The DNA for the CDR3 is TGTGCCAGCAGCACCCCGGGACTAGCGGGGATCGAGACCCAGTACTTC.

The genes are TRBV13 and TRBJ1-1; 8 bases fit TRBD1. CDR1 PRHDT and CDR2 FYEKMQ come from the germline V gene (reference sequence). V trimming: 5 bases; J trimming: 5 bases; junction bases outside the gene matches: 16. The CDR3 loop spans 17 amino acids. The CDR3 DNA reads as TGTGCCAGCAGCCAGAGGGACAGGTCCCTCTTGGGAACTGAAGCTTTCTTT. Translation: CASSQRDRSLLGTEAFF.

This chain's CDR3 is CASGTVGEAFF. The CDR3 region has the DNA TGTGCCAGCGGTACAGTCGGTGAAGCTTTCTTT. The chain has TRBV6-1 and TRBJ1-1; D uncertain. CDR1 and CDR2 (germline): MNHNS, SASEGT. Deletions cut 8 bases from V and 7 bases from J, with 11 bases between. The CDR3 is made up of 11 amino acids.